This T cell receptor beta chain was captured in a study of beta chain features in type 1 diabetes. At the level of the study: Sorted cells numbering roughly 98,000,000 were examined across all samples.

The investigators reverse transcribed all of the isolated RNA, so they sequenced expressed TCRB transcripts. Each sample of naive, central memory or regulatory T cells had, on average, about 3.57 million reads. The protocol was immunoSEQ multiplex PCR, while the TCRdb copy is restricted to in-frame clones and leaves out a portion. The sample yields roughly 150,000 clones, over 8.5% seen once. CDR3 size: 14 residues. Germline CDR1 is KGHSH and CDR2 is LQKENI. Trimming cost V 0 bases and J 5 bases, with 10 bases left between them. Sequencing input: central memory CD4+ T cells from blood. The TCR was taken from a man between 18 and 35 years old in good health. The V gene is TRBV18, the J gene TRBJ2-5; D possibly corresponds to TRBD2 (6 bases). CDR3 nucleotide sequence: TGTGCCAGCTCACCACCGGCAGGGAGGGAGACCCAGTACTTC. Protein product: CASSPPAGRETQYF.